This T cell receptor (beta chain) appears in the sequencing data of a study of blood T cell repertoires in COVID-19. Study background: PBMCs, B-cell-depleted T cells, or T cells were the source of the cDNA or gDNA that made up the material.

Seattle patients were enrolled while actively infected and followed longitudinally. In the authors' workflow: Reference gene primer amplification gave estimated nucleated cell counts. The data were produced by immunoSEQ multiplex PCR, yet TCRdb's version contains in-frame clones alone and is incomplete. V and J calls and clone size are copied from that table; D and trimming were computed from the DNA. The sample contains about 500,000 clones, roughly nine tenths of which appear only once. The origin of this receptor is a woman aged 45-60 years with COVID-19, enrolled during active disease. Specimen: peripheral blood.

This chain's CDR3 is CASSYISGESYTF. In nucleotides, the CDR3 is TGTGCCAGCAGTTACATTTCAGGGGAGAGCTACACCTTC. This chain links TRBV6-6 with TRBJ1-2, with D perhaps TRBD1 (6 bases). Germline V CDR1 and CDR2: MNHNY, SVGAGI (reference sequence). The CDR3 runs 13 residues. The V end lost 2 bases, the J end lost 9 bases, and 13 bases lay between the germline ends.